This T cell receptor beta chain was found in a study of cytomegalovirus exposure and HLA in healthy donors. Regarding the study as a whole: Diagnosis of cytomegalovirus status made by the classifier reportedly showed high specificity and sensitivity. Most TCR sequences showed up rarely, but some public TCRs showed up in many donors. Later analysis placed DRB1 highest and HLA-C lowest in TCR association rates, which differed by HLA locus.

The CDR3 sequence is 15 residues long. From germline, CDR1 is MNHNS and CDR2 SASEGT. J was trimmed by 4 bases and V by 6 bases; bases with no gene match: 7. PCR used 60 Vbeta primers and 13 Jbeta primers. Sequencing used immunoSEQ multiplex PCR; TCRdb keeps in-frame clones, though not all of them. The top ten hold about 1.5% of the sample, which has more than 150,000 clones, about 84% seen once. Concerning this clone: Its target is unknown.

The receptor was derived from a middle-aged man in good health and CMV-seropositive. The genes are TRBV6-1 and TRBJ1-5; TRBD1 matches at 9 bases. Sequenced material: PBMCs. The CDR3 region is CASRGTGRPNQPQHF. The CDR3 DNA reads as TGTGCCAGCAGGGGGACAGGGCGGCCGAATCAGCCCCAGCATTTT.